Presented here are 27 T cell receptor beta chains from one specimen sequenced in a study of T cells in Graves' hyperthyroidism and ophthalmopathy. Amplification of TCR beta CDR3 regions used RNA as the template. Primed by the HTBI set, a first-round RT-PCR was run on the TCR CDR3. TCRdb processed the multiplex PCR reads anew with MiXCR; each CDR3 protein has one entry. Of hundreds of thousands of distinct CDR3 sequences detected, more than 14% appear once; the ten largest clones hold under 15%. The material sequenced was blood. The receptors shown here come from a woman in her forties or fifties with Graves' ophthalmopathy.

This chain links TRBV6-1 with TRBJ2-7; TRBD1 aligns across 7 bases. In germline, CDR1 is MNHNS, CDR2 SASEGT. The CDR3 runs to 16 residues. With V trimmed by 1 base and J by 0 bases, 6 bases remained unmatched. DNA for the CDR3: TGTGCCAGCAGTGAAGTAGGGGGACAGAGCTCCTACGAGCAGTACTTC. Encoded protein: CASSEVGGQSSYEQYF.

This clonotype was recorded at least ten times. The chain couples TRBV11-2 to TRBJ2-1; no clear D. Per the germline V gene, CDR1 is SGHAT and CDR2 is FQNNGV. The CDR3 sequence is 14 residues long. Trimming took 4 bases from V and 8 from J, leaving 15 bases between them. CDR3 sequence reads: CASSWSAGEDEQFF. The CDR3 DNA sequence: TGTGCCAGCAGCTGGAGTGCCGGAGAGGATGAGCAGTTCTTC.

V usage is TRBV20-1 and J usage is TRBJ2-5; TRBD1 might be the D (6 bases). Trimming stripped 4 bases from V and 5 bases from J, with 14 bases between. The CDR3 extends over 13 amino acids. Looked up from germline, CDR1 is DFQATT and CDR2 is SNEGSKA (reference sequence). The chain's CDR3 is CSATIDRGETQYF. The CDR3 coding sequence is TGCAGTGCTACAATCGATAGGGGGGAGACCCAGTACTTC.

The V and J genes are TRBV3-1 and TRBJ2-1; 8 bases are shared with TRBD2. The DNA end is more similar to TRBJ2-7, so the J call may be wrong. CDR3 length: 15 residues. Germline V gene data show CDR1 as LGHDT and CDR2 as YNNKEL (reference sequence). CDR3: CASSPAGLAVNEQYF. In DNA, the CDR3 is TGTGCCAGCAGCCCCGCCGGACTAGCAGTCAATGAGCAGTACTTC.

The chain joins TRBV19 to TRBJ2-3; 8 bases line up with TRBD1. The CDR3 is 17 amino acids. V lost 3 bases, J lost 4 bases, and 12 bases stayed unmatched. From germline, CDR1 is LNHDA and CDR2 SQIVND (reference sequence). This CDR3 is CASSIFQGARRADTQYF. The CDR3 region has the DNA TGTGCCAGTAGTATTTTTCAGGGGGCGCGTCGAGCAGATACGCAGTATTTT.

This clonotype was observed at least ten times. DNA for the CDR3: TGTGCCAGCAGTCTTCGGACAGGGCTCTCCTACAATGAGCAGTTCTTC. This codes for CASSLRTGLSYNEQFF. The chain has TRBV6-1 and TRBJ2-1; TRBD1 matches 8 bases. Trimming removed 5 bases from V and 0 bases from J; junction bases left unmatched: 6. Germline V gene data show CDR1 as MNHNS and CDR2 as SASEGT. The CDR3 extends over 16 amino acids.

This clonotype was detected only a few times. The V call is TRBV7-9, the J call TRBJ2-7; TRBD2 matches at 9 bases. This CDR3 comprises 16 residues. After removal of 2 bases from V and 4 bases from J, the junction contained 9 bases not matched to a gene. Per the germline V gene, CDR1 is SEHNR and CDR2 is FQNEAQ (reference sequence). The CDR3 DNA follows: TGTGCCAGCAGCTTACGGGCGGGAGGGCTTGGGTACGAGCAGTACTTC. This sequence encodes CASSLRAGGLGYEQYF.

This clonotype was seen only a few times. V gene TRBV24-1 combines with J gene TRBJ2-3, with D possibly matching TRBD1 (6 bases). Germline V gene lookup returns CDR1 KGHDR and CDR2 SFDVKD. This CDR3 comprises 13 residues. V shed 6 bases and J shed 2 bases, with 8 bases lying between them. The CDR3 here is CATSRQATDTQYF. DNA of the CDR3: TGTGCCACCAGTCGACAGGCCACAGATACGCAGTATTTT.

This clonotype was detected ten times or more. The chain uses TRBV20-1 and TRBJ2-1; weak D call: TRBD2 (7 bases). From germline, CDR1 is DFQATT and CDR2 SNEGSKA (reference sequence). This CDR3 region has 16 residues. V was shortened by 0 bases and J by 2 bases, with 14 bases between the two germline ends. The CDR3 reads CSARDAGALAYNEQFF. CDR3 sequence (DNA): TGCAGTGCTAGAGATGCGGGGGCCCTGGCCTACAATGAGCAGTTCTTC.

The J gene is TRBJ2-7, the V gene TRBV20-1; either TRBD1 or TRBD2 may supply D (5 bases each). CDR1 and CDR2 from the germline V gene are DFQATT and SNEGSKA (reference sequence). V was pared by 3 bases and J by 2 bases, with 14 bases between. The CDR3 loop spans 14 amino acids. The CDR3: CSASTPGRAYEQYF. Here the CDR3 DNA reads TGCAGTGCTAGTACCCCGGGACGGGCCTACGAGCAGTACTTC.

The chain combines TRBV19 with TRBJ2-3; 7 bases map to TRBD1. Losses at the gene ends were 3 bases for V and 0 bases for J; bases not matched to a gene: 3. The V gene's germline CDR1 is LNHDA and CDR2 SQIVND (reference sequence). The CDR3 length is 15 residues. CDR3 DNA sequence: TGTGCCAGTAGTATGAGGACAGGAAGCACAGATACGCAGTATTTT. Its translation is CASSMRTGSTDTQYF. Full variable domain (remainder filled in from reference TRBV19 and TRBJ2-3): DGGITQSPKYLFRKEGQNVTLSCEQNLNHDAMYWYRQDPGQGLRLIYYSQIVNDFQKGDIAEGYSVSREKKESFPLTVTSAQKNPTAFYLCASSMRTGSTDTQYFGPGTRLTVL.

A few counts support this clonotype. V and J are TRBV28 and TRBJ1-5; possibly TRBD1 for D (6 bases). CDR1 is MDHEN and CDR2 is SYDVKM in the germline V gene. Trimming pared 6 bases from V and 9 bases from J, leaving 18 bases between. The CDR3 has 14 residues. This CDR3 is CASRPQQGFGPQHF. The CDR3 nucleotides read TGTGCCAGCAGGCCACAACAGGGTTTCGGGCCCCAGCATTTT.

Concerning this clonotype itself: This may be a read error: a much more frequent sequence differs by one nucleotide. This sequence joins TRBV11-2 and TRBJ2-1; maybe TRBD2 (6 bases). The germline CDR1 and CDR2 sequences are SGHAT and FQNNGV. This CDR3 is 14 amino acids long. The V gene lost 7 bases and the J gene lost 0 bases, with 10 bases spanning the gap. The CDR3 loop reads CASNRGSSYNEQFF. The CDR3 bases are TGTGCCAGCAACCGGGGGAGCTCCTACAATGAGCAGTTCTTC.

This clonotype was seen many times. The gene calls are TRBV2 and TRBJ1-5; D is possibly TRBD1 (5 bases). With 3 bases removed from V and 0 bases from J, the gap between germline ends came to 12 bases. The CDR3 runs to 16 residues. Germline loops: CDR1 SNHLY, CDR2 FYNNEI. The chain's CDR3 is CASSDVGVYSNQPQHF. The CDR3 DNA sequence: TGTGCCAGCAGTGATGTAGGGGTTTATAGCAATCAGCCCCAGCATTTT.

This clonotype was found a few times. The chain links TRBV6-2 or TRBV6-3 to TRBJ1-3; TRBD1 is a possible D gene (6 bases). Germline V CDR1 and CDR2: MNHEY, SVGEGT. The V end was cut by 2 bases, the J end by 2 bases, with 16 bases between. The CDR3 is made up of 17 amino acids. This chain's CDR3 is CASSYRVQQGTGNTIYF. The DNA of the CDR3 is TGTGCCAGCAGTTACCGAGTCCAACAGGGAACTGGAAACACCATATATTTT.

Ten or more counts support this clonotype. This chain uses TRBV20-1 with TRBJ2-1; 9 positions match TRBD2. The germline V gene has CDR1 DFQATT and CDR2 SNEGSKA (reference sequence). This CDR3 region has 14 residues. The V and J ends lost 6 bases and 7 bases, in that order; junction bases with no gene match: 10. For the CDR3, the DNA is TGCAGTGCCCAGCTGGCGGGAGGGCGGAATGAGCAGTTCTTC. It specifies CSAQLAGGRNEQFF.

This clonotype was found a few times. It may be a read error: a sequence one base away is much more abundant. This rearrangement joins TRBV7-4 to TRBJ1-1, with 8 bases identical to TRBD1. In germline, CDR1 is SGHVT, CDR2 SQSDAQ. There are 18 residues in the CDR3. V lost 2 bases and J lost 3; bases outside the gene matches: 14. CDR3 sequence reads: CASSLKGQAICLYTEAFF. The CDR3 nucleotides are TGTGCCAGCAGCTTAAAGGGACAGGCGATATGTCTGTACACTGAAGCTTTCTTT.

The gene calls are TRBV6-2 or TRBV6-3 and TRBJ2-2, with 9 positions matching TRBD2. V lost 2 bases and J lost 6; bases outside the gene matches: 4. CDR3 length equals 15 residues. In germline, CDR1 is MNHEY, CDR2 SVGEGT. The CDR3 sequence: CASSYGREGPGELFF. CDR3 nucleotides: TGTGCCAGCAGTTACGGGCGGGAGGGCCCCGGGGAGCTGTTTTTT.

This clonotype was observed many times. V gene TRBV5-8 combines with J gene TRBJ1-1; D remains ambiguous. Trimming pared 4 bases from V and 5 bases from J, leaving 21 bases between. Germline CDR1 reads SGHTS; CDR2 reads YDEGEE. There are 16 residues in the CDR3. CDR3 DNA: TGTGCCAGCAGCCCCTTGGATGGACTAAGGGATACTGAAGCTTTCTTT. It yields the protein CASSPLDGLRDTEAFF.

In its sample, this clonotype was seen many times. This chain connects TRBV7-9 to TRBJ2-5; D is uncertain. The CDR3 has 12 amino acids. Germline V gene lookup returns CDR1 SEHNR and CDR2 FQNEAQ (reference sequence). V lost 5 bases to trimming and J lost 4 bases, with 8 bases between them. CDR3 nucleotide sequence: TGTGCCAGCAGCCAGAGGAGAGAGACCCAGTACTTC. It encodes CASSQRRETQYF.

The CDR3 region has the DNA TGTGCCAGCAGTGATTCTAGGGTAGGGGACACTGAAGCTTTCTTT. The encoded protein is CASSDSRVGDTEAFF. The rearrangement links TRBV25-1 to TRBJ1-1; tentative D call: TRBD1 (5 bases). This CDR3 contains 15 residues. Germline CDR1 is MGHDK and CDR2 is SYGVNS. V lost 3 bases, J lost 3 bases, and 14 bases lay in between.

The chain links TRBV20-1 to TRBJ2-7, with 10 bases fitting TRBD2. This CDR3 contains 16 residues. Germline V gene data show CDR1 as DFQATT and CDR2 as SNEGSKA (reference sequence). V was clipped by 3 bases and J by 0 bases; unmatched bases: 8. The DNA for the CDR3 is TGCAGTGCTAGGGCCCGGACTAGCGGAAGCTCCTACGAGCAGTACTTC. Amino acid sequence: CSARARTSGSSYEQYF.

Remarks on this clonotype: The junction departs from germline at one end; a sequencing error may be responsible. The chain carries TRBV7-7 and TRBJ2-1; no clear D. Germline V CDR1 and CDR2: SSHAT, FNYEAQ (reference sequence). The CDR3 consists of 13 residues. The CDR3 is CASSLDRVHEQFF. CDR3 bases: TGTGCTAGCAGCTTAGACCGGGTGCATGAGCAGTTCTTC.

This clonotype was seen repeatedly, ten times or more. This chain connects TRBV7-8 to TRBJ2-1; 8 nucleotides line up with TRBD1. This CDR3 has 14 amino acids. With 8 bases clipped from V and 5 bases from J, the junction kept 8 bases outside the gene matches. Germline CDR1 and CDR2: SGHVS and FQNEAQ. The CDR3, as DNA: TGTGCCAGCCGATACGACAGGGGAGACAATGAGCAGTTCTTC. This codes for CASRYDRGDNEQFF.

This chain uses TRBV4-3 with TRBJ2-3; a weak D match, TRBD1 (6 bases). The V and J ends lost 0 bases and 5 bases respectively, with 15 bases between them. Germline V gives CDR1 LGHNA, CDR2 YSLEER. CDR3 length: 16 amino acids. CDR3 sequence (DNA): TGCGCCAGCAGCCAAGAATGGGGGCTCGACGGAGATACGCAGTATTTT. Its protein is CASSQEWGLDGDTQYF.

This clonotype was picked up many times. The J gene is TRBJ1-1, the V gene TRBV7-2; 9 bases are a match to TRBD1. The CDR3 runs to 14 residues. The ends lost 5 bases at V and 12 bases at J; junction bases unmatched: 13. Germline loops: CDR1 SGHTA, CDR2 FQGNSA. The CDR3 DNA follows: TGTGCCAGCAGCCCCGAAGACCGGGACAGGGCGTCTTTCTTT. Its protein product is CASSPEDRDRASFF.

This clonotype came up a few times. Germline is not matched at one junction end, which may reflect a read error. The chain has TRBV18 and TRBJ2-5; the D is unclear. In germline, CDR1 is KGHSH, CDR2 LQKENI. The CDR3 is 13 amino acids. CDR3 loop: CASPPPPLETQYF. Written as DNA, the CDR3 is TGTGCCAGCCCACCACCGCCCCTGGAGACCCAGTACTTC.